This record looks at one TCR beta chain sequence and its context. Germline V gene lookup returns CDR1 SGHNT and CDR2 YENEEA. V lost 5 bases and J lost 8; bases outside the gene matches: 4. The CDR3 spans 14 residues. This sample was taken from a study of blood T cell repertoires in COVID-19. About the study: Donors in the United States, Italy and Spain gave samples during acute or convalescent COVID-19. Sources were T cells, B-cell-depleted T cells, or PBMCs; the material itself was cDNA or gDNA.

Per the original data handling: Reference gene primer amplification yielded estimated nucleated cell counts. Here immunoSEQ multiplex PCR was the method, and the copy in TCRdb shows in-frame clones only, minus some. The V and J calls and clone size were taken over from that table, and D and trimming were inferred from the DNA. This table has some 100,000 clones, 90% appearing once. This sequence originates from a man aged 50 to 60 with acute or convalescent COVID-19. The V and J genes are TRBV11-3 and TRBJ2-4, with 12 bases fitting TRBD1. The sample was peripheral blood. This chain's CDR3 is CASSPGQGADIQYF. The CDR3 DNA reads TGTGCCAGCAGCCCGGGACAGGGGGCAGACATTCAGTACTTC. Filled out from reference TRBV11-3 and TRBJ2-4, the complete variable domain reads EAGVVQSPRYKIIEKKQPVAFWCNPISGHNTLYWYLQNLGQGPELLIRYENEEAVDDSQLPKDRFSAERLKGVDSTLKIQPAELGDSAVYLCASSPGQGADIQYFGAGTRLSVL.